Reported below is one T cell receptor (beta chain). This clonotype was detected a few times. Its antigen is unknown. No clone much larger than this one lies a single base away; base qualities are absent. V gives up 5 bases and J gives up 1 base, and the segment between their germline ends measures 11 bases. CDR1 is given as MDHEN and CDR2 as SYDVKM, both from the germline V gene. The CDR3 covers 14 residues, taking in both the cysteine and the phenylalanine. Of the read, only the CDR3 DNA is kept; its 42 bases are in frame from base 1. TCR beta VDJ combination and CDR3 sequence profiling used genomic DNA as the template. TCR repertoire sequencing was run on an Illumina HiSeq 2000. Under the source paper's analysis protocol: Repertoires were assessed using TRBV/TRBJ rearrangement plots, CDR3 size and DJ length profiles, and Simpson's diversity index. The most abundant DNA sequence in the deep sequencing data was taken as the immunodominant clone. CDR3 amino acid sequences were screened for sharing across subjects and were compared with published repertoires and the VDJdb database. The raw public reads went through TCRdb reprocessing: fastp at Q25, MiXCR clone calling, in-frame beta chains kept. Each CDR3 protein appears once, grouped with its most common genes and DNA. TCRdb, not the authors, supplied the V and J calls. The sample includes about 250,000 distinct CDR3 sequences, with around 43% observed a single time. The ten biggest clones cover over 7.5% of the sample.

The data are from a study of CD8+CD57+ T cells in acquired aplastic anemia (dated by TCRdb to 2016 to 2019). Regarding the complete study: Extracted DNA from sorted CD4+ and CD8+ cells averaged around 3.4 ug, ranging from about 0.18 to 27.4 ug. A CD8+CD57+ expansion meant a frequency higher than the mean frequency seen in healthy subjects. The paper's findings and limits, for the study overall: Between patients and healthy controls, no significant difference in CD8+ Simpson's diversity was found (P=0.060). Some 30 CD8+ CDR3 sequences were shared between patients and controls but appeared highly expressed in patients and within their immunodominant clones.

The patients picked for sequencing were ones in whom flow cytometry had shown an expansion of CD8+CD57+ cells. Every patient had severe acquired aplastic anemia, diagnosed using the International Study of Aplastic Anemia and Agranulocytosis and Camitta criteria. No patient had received any therapy when blood was sampled. TCR repertoires of sorted CD4+ and CD8+ blood T cells from severe aplastic anemia patients and healthy subjects were deep-sequenced in the study. Patients were enrolled in the USA under clinicaltrials.gov protocols 00001620, 01623167, 00001397, 00071045, 00081523 and 00961064. Ficoll-Paque density gradient centrifugation was used to isolate peripheral blood mononuclear cells. Before DNA extraction, CD4+ and CD8+ T cells were sorted by FACS or by magnetic beads.

Sequencing was performed on sorted CD4+, CD8+, or CD8+CD57+ T cells (not recorded which) from PBMCs. This receptor was identified in a human donor with aplastic anemia. The rearrangement joined TRBV28 to TRBJ1-1, with no reliable assignment of the D segment. The CDR3 reads as follows: CASSEYDGNTEAFF. The nucleotides read TGTGCCAGCAGTGAGTACGACGGGAACACTGAAGCTTTCTTT.